Below, one T cell receptor (beta chain) is given with its context. Its specificity is unknown. From the 5' RACE reads, TCRdb lists one entry per CDR3 protein and no DNA. The sample totals approximately 150,000 distinct CDR3 sequences. CDR1 MDHEN and CDR2 SYDVKM come from the germline V gene. The CDR3 has 15 residues. This specimen belongs to a study of T cells expressing NK-cell markers. Turning to the study itself: Sorted CD3+CD56-NKG2C+, CD3+CD56+NKG2C- and CD3+CD56+NKG2C+ T cells were the source of the TCR beta repertoires. There were seven HCMV-seropositive donors and one seronegative donor among the eight sequenced.

Study conclusions and caveats: More than 5 donors carried dominant NKG2C+ clonotypes that made up roughly 1.0-7.5% of their CD8+ T cells.

V usage is TRBV28 and J usage is TRBJ1-6; TCRdb designates TRBD1, a call that cannot be tested without DNA. The TCR sequence derives from a man aged 18 to 30 in good health. The sequenced sample was blood T cells: a sorted CD56 or NKG2C T cell subset, CD4+ or CD8+ T cells, or bulk PBMC T cells (not recorded which). The CDR3 here is CASSSGTGNNSPLHF.